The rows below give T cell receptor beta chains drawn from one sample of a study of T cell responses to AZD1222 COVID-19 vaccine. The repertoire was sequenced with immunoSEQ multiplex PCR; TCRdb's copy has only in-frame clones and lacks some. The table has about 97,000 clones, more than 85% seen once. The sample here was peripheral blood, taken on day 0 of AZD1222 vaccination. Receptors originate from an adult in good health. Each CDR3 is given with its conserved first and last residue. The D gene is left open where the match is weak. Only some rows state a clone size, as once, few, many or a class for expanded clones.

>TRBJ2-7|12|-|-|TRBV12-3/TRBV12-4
TGTGCCAGCAGTTGGCATCACTACGAGCAGTACTTC
CASSWHHYEQYF
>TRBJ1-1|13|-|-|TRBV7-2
TGTGCCAGCAGCTTAGGCCTCCAGATTGAAGCTTTCTTT
CASSLGLQIEAFF
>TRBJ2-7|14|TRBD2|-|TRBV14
TGTGCCAGCAGTCACGCGGGACTAGCGCCCGAGCAGTACTTC
CASSHAGLAPEQYF
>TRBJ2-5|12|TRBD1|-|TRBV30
TGTGCCTGGGACAGGGGCCAAGAGACCCAGTACTTC
CAWDRGQETQYF
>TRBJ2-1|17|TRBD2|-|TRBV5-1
TGCGCCAGCAGCCCCAGACTAGCGGGAGGGCTCGACAATGAGCAGTTCTTC
CASSPRLAGGLDNEQFF
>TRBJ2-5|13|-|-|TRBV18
TGTGCCAGCTCACAGGAGATCACGGAGACCCAGTACTTC
CASSQEITETQYF
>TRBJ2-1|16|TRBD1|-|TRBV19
TGTGCCAGTAGTACAATGGGGACAGGGGCCTTCTCAGGGCAGTTCTTC
CASSTMGTGAFSGQFF
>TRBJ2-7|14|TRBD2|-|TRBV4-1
TGCGCCAGCAGCCTTAGCGGGAGCTCCTACGAGCAGTACTTC
CASSLSGSSYEQYF
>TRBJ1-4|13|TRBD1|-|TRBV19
TGTGCCAGCACTGGACAGGGGACTGAAAAACTGTTTTTT
CASTGQGTEKLFF
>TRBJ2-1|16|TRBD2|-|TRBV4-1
TGCGCCAGCAGCCAAGATACTAGCGCCTCCTACAATGAGCAGTTCTTC
CASSQDTSASYNEQFF
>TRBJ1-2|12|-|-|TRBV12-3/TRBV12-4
TGTGCCAGCAAGTGGGGGGTGGATGGCTACACCTTC
CASKWGVDGYTF
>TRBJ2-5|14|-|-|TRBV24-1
TGTGCCACCAGTGTAGCGGAGAATCTAGAGACCCAGTACTTC
CATSVAENLETQYF
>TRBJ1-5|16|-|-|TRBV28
TGTGCCAGCATCCCTGGGGGGCGTGGGAGCAATCAGCCCCAGCATTTT
CASIPGGRGSNQPQHF
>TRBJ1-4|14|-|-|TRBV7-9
TGTGCCAGCAGCTACACGCTTGGGGTTGAAAAACTGTTTTTT
CASSYTLGVEKLFF
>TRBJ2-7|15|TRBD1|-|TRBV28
TGTGCCAGTACATCCATCGGACAGGGGAAGTACGAGCAGTACTTC
CASTSIGQGKYEQYF
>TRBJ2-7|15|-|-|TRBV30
TGTGCCTGGAAGAGGTACGTGCAGGGAGCGTACGAGCAGTACTTC
CAWKRYVQGAYEQYF
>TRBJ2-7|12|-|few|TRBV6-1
TGTGCCAGCAGTGAATTAATCTACGAGCAGTACTTC
CASSELIYEQYF
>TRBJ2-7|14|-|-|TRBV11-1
TGTGCCAGCAGCTTAACGGTGAGCTCCTACGAGCAGTACTTC
CASSLTVSSYEQYF
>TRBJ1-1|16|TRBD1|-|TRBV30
TGTGCCTGGAGTCCCCGTGACAGGGGTTTTAGCACTGAAGCTTTCTTT
CAWSPRDRGFSTEAFF
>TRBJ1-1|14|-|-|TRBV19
TGTGCCAGTATCCCTCAGGGCAGGGACACTGAAGCTTTCTTT
CASIPQGRDTEAFF
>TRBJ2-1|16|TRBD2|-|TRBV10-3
TGTGCCATCACCCCCGGGGGGAGTCGCTCCTACAATGAGCAGTTCTTC
CAITPGGSRSYNEQFF
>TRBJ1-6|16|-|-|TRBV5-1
TGCGCCAGCAGCTTGGCCGGGACAAAATATAATTCACCCCTCCACTTT
CASSLAGTKYNSPLHF
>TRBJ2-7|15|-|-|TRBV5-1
TGCGCCAGCAGCTTGGCCCCGTCCAGCTCCTACGAGCAGTACTTC
CASSLAPSSSYEQYF
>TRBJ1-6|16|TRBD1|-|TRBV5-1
TGCGCCAGCGGCACCGGGACAGGGGGCGGAAATTCACCCCTCCACTTT
CASGTGTGGGNSPLHF
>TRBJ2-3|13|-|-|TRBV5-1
TGCGCCAGCAGTGAGGGGAGAGCAGATACGCAGTATTTT
CASSEGRADTQYF
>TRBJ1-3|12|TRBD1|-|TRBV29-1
TGCAGCGCACAGGGGGGCGGAAACACCATATATTTT
CSAQGGGNTIYF
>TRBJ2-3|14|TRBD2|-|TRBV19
TGTGCCAGTGCCCCGGGTAGCGGGAGGGATACGCAGTATTTT
CASAPGSGRDTQYF
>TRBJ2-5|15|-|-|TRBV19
TGTGCCAGTAGTATTCTCGCGGGACAGCAAGAGACCCAGTACTTC
CASSILAGQQETQYF
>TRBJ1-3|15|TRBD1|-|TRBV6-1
TGTGCCAGCAGTGACGGGACAGGGGCTGGAAACACCATATATTTT
CASSDGTGAGNTIYF
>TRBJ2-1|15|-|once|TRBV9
TGTGCCAGCAGCGTGACTGTGAGCTCCTACAATGAGCAGTTCTTC
CASSVTVSSYNEQFF
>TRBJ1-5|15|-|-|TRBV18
TGTGCCAGCTCACCCGGGTTCCCGATCAATCAGCCCCAGCATTTT
CASSPGFPINQPQHF
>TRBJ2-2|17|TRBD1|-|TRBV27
TGTGCCAGCAGTTTACGACAGGGTGGCGGAGGCACCGGGGAGCTGTTTTTT
CASSLRQGGGGTGELFF
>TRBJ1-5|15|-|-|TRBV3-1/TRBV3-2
TGTGCCAGCAGCCAAGTTGGGGGGAACGGGCAGCCCCAGCATTTT
CASSQVGGNGQPQHF
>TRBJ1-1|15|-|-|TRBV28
TGTGCCAGCAGTGAAATGGAGAGTTTGAACACTGAAGCTTTCTTT
CASSEMESLNTEAFF
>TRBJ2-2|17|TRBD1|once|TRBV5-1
TGCGCCAGCAGCCTCAAACACAGGGGTAAAGTCACCGGGGAGCTGTTTTTT
CASSLKHRGKVTGELFF
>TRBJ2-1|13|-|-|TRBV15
TGTGCCACCAGCAGAGGAGGGGTCAATGAGCAGTTCTTC
CATSRGGVNEQFF
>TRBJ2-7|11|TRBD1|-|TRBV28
TGTGCCAGCGGGACAGGCGACGAGCAGTACTTC
CASGTGDEQYF
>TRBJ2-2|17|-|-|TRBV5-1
TGCGCCAGCAGCTTGGGACAGGGTAGCGGGAACACCGGGGAGCTGTTTTTT
CASSLGQGSGNTGELFF
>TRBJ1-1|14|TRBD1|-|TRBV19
TGTGCCAGTACCATCGGACAGGGGAACACTGAAGCTTTCTTT
CASTIGQGNTEAFF
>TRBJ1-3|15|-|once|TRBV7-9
TGTGCCAGCAGCTTAAGGGGACCCTCTGGAAACACCATATATTTT
CASSLRGPSGNTIYF
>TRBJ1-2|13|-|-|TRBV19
TGTGCCACCGAACAGGTACCCCGGGGCGGCTACACCTTC
CATEQVPRGGYTF
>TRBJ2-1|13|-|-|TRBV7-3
TGTGCCAGCAGCTTGGCCCGCGGTGATGAGCAGTTCTTC
CASSLARGDEQFF
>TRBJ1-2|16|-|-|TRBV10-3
TGTGCCATCAACCCAGGGGAGGGGAACCCTCTCGGCGGCTACACCTTC
CAINPGEGNPLGGYTF
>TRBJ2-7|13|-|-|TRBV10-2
TGCGCCAGCAGTATGAATCCCACTAGCGAGCAGTACTTC
CASSMNPTSEQYF
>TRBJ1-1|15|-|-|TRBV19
TGTGCCAGTAGTAAGGGGGACACGATGAACACTGAAGCTTTCTTT
CASSKGDTMNTEAFF
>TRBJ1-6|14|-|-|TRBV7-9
TGTGCCAGCAGCTTAGAGCTTGTTAATTCACCCCTCCACTTT
CASSLELVNSPLHF
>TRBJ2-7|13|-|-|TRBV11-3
TGTGCCAGCAGCTTTGGGAGCTCCTACGAGCAGTACTTC
CASSFGSSYEQYF
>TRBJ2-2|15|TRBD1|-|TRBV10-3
TGTGCCATCAGTGAGACAGGGGGGAGCACCGGGGAGCTGTTTTTT
CAISETGGSTGELFF
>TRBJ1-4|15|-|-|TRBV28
TGTGCCAGCAGTTTGAGGGTCTCCTTATGGAAAGGGATGTTTTTT
CASSLRVSLWKGMFF
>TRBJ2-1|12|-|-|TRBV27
TGTGCCAACAGACCAAATCTTGTTGAGCAGTTCTTC
CANRPNLVEQFF
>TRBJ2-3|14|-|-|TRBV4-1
TGCGCCAGCAGCAACGAGCAGACCACAGATACGCAGTATTTT
CASSNEQTTDTQYF
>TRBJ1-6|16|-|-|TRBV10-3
TGTGCCATCAGTGAGTCGCCAAGGGGAGACGAAATACCCCTCCACTTT
CAISESPRGDEIPLHF
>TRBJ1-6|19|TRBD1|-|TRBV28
TGTGCCAGCAGTCTCCTCATATTGGGACAGGGAATCGATAATTCACCCCTCCACTTT
CASSLLILGQGIDNSPLHF
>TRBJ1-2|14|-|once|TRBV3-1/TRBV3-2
TGTGCCAGCAGCCAAGATCTGAGGCTGGCTGGCTACACCTTC
CASSQDLRLAGYTF
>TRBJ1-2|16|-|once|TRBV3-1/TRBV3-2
TGTGCCAGCAGCCAACCCTTGACCGGCTTCGAGGTAGGCTACACCTTC
CASSQPLTGFEVGYTF
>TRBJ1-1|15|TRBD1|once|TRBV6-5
TGTGCCAGCAGATTACAGGGGGCGCAGTACACTGAAGCTTTCTTT
CASRLQGAQYTEAFF
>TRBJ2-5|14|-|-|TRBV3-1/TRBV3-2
TGTGCCAGCAGCCAAGAGCCGGGCATGGTGACCCAGTACTTC
CASSQEPGMVTQYF
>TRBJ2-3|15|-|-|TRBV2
TGTGCCAGCAGTGAAGGACTGGATGTCACAGATACGCAGTATTTT
CASSEGLDVTDTQYF
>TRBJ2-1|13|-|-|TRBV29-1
TGCAGCGTTCGAGTCCCGGTCTACAATGAGCAGTTCTTC
CSVRVPVYNEQFF